The rows below give T cell receptor beta chains drawn from one sample of a study of blood T cells in healthy people across ages. TCRdb ran MiXCR on the 5' RACE reads and lists one entry per CDR3 protein. The data show approximately 800,000 distinct CDR3 sequences, approximately 60% seen once. Sequenced: blood. The source is a man aged 35 to 55 in good health. The CDR3 runs from the conserved cysteine through the conserved F or W. A D gene is named only where the DNA matches it firmly. Clone size is shown for a subset of rows, as once, few, many or a class of expanded clone.

d_gene | j_gene | v_gene | abundance | CDR3aa | CDR3nt
TRBD1 | TRBJ1-1 | TRBV29-1 | . | CSVVRQGDTEAFF | TGCAGCGTTGTACGACAGGGGGACACTGAAGCTTTCTTT
. | TRBJ2-1 | TRBV9 | few | CASSPRRSSPGQFF | TGTGCCAGCAGTCCTAGGAGGAGCAGCCCAGGGCAGTTCTTC
. | TRBJ2-1 | TRBV7-3 | . | CASSLESDSYSEQFF | TGTGCCAGCAGCTTAGAGTCGGACAGCTACAGTGAGCAGTTCTTC
TRBD2 | TRBJ2-5 | TRBV15 | . | CATSRDPWTSGVLQETQYF | TGTGCCACCAGCAGAGATCCATGGACTAGCGGGGTACTCCAAGAGACCCAGTACTTC
TRBD1 | TRBJ1-2 | TRBV9 | few | CASSVGTEANYGYTF | TGTGCCAGCAGCGTCGGGACAGAAGCTAACTATGGCTACACCTTC
. | TRBJ1-4 | TRBV7-9 | . | CASSFEDVRGTEKLFF | TGTGCCAGCAGCTTTGAGGACGTACGCGGGACAGAAAAACTGTTTTTT
. | TRBJ1-5 | TRBV27 | once | CASSLAGRGPQHF | TGTGCCAGCAGTTTGGCAGGGAGGGGGCCCCAGCATTTT
. | TRBJ1-1 | TRBV29-1 | . | CSVLVNTEAFF | TGCAGCGTTCTGGTGAACACTGAAGCTTTCTTT
TRBD1 | TRBJ2-5 | TRBV4-2 | few | CASSQEDRGSWKTQYF | TGTGCCAGCAGCCAAGAAGACAGGGGGTCATGGAAGACCCAGTACTTC
. | TRBJ1-1 | TRBV30 | once | CAYLSNTEAFF | TGTGCTTACCTTAGCAACACTGAAGCTTTCTTT
TRBD2 | TRBJ2-3 | TRBV10-3 | few | CATATSGDTDTQYF | TGTGCCACCGCGACTAGCGGCGACACAGATACGCAGTATTTT
. | TRBJ2-3 | TRBV24-1 | many | CATSDPTSYGADTQYF | TGTGCCACCAGTGATCCTACTAGTTATGGAGCAGATACGCAGTATTTT
. | TRBJ2-1 | TRBV10-3 | . | CAIRGGGNEQFF | TGTGCCATCAGGGGGGGTGGAAATGAGCAGTTCTTC
TRBD1 | TRBJ2-7 | TRBV5-1 | few | CASSAGTGFEQYF | TGCGCCAGCAGCGCGGGGACAGGGTTCGAGCAGTACTTC
TRBD2 | TRBJ2-5 | TRBV29-1 | few | CSVGLMTSGYQETQYF | TGCAGCGTGGGACTCATGACTAGCGGGTACCAAGAGACCCAGTACTTC
. | TRBJ1-2 | TRBV12-3/TRBV12-4 | few | CASTRVPVSGYTF | TGTGCCAGCACTAGGGTTCCGGTCTCTGGCTACACCTTC
TRBD1 | TRBJ2-7 | TRBV29-1 | few | CSVDPGTGRYEQYF | TGCAGCGTTGATCCCGGGACAGGAAGGTACGAGCAGTACTTC
TRBD1 | TRBJ2-7 | TRBV11-3 | few | CASSWTGQGYPRYEQYF | TGTGCCAGCAGCTGGACGGGACAGGGTTACCCTCGCTACGAGCAGTACTTC
TRBD2 | TRBJ2-3 | TRBV5-4 | once | CASSTPGLDRTDTQYF | TGTGCCAGCAGCACCCCGGGACTAGACCGCACAGATACGCAGTATTTT
TRBD2 | TRBJ2-7 | TRBV7-2 | . | CASSSLTSSTYEQYF | TGTGCCAGCAGCTCCCTGACTAGCTCCACCTACGAGCAGTACTTC
. | TRBJ2-5 | TRBV3-1 | many | CASSQGSQETQYF | TGTGCCAGCAGCCAAGGATCCCAAGAGACCCAGTACTTC
TRBD1 | TRBJ2-5 | TRBV11-2 | . | CASSPRGTSPETQYF | TGTGCCAGCAGCCCCAGGGGGACCTCCCCAGAGACCCAGTACTTC
. | TRBJ2-7 | TRBV21-1 | few | CASSKGAGRCGPSYEQYF | TGTGCCAGCAGCAAAGGGGCCGGGAGGTGTGGCCCCTCCTACGAGCAGTACTTC
. | TRBJ1-5 | TRBV4-2 | . | CASSPAGGQPQHF | TGTGCCAGCAGCCCAGCAGGAGGTCAGCCCCAGCATTTT
TRBD1 | TRBJ2-5 | TRBV12-3/TRBV12-4 | . | CASSFVGQGETQYF | TGTGCCAGCAGTTTCGTTGGACAGGGGGAGACCCAGTACTTC
. | TRBJ2-5 | TRBV28 | . | CASWAGYQETQYF | TGTGCCAGCTGGGCGGGGTACCAAGAGACCCAGTACTTC
. | TRBJ2-1 | TRBV10-3 | . | CAISESQTYNEQFF | TGTGCCATCAGTGAGTCCCAGACATACAATGAGCAGTTCTTC
. | TRBJ2-6 | TRBV6-5 | . | CASRKRVGANVLTF | TGTGCCAGCAGAAAACGTGTAGGGGCCAACGTCCTGACTTTC
TRBD1 | TRBJ2-3 | TRBV20-1 | once | CSARDRGRGQTDTQYF | TGCAGTGCTAGAGATCGGGGCAGGGGGCAAACAGATACGCAGTATTTT
. | TRBJ1-5 | TRBV25-1 | . | CASSESVGGSNQPQHF | TGTGCCAGCAGTGAATCAGTCGGGGGCAGCAATCAGCCCCAGCATTTT
TRBD1 | TRBJ2-2 | TRBV5-1 | . | CASSREGQGSGTGELFF | TGCGCCAGCAGCCGAGAGGGACAGGGATCGGGCACCGGGGAGCTGTTTTTT
TRBD1 | TRBJ1-1 | TRBV15 | . | CATSRPYRGNTEAFF | TGTGCCACCAGCAGACCTTACAGGGGGAACACTGAAGCTTTCTTT
TRBD1 | TRBJ2-7 | TRBV7-2 | few | CASSFSGTGFEQYF | TGTGCCAGCAGCTTCTCCGGGACAGGGTTCGAGCAGTACTTC
TRBD2 | TRBJ2-1 | TRBV24-1 | . | CTTSDLAGSYNEQFF | TGTACCACCAGTGATTTAGCGGGGTCCTACAATGAGCAGTTCTTC